The 5 T cell receptor beta chains in this list originate from one sample, sequenced in a study of blood T cell repertoires in COVID-19. Sequenced by immunoSEQ multiplex PCR; TCRdb stores in-frame clones only, minus some. The repertoire holds about 82,000 clones, with about 85% as singletons. The sequencing input was peripheral blood. Receptors originate from a man at least 80 years old with active or convalescent COVID-19.

This chain connects TRBV5-1 to TRBJ2-3; possible D gene TRBD2, 6 bases. V gave up 0 bases and J gave up 0 bases, with 14 bases separating them. CDR3 length equals 17 residues. Germline assignment: CDR1 SGHRS and CDR2 YFSETQ. For the CDR3, the DNA is TGCGCCAGCAGCTTGGTAGGGACGCGGGGTAGCACAGATACGCAGTATTTT. Translated, it gives CASSLVGTRGSTDTQYF.

The chain joins TRBV5-6 to TRBJ2-5; TRBD2 aligns across 7 bases. The trim removed 3 bases at V and 5 bases at J, leaving 7 bases unmatched. This CDR3 is 14 amino acids long. CDR1 is SGHDT, CDR2 YYEEEE, per germline. The CDR3 coding sequence is TGTGCCAGCAGCTCTGGGACCGGGAGGGAGACCCAGTACTTC. Its protein is CASSSGTGRETQYF.

This clone was seen a few times. The gene calls are TRBV7-9 and TRBJ2-1; the D gene is possibly TRBD2 (5 bases). This CDR3 contains 14 residues. The ends were cut back, 0 bases at V and 8 bases at J, with 11 bases in the middle. Germline assignment: CDR1 SEHNR and CDR2 FQNEAQ (reference sequence). The CDR3 region has the DNA TGTGCCAGCAGCTTAGCGTCTAGCCATGATGAGCAGTTCTTC. It specifies CASSLASSHDEQFF.

The chain uses TRBV10-1 and TRBJ2-3, with 8 nucleotides matching TRBD2. Germline CDR1 and CDR2: WNHNN and SYGVQD (reference sequence). This CDR3 comprises 17 residues. This CDR3 is CARKPTRGLGRPDTQYF. In DNA form, the CDR3 reads TGCGCGAGAAAACCTACCCGGGGACTAGGTCGCCCAGATACGCAGTATTTT.

The gene calls are TRBV15 and TRBJ2-1, with 7 bases that match TRBD2. The CDR3 loop spans 15 amino acids. The trim removed 1 base at V and 5 bases at J, leaving 5 bases unmatched. Germline CDR1 LNHNV, CDR2 YYDKDF (reference sequence). CDR3 in DNA: TGTGCCACCAGCAGAGGCATAGCGGGTAACAATGAGCAGTTCTTC. This codes for CATSRGIAGNNEQFF.